This T cell receptor beta chain appears in the sequencing data of a study of blood T cells in healthy people across ages (dated by TCRdb to between 2014 and 2017). With respect to the entire study: Template switching captured roughly one uniquely barcoded TCR beta cDNA molecule per two T cells in model experiments. The study measured age-related changes in TCR beta repertoire diversity using deep sequencing normalized with unique cDNA molecular identifiers. To avoid experimental bias, donors of different ages were spread randomly across the sequencing lanes. Two additional independent replicas of 1 million unique cDNA reads from the same blood draw were analyzed for two donors (one aged 18 to 29 and one aged 80 or older). Four age groups were formed from the donors: young (average roughly 15 years), middle-aged (around 40), aged (around 62) and long-lived (82).

Receptor libraries were prepared by 5' RACE. The listed sequencing device is Illumina HiSeq 2500. A second about 7 to 12 cycle PCR used a sample-barcoded 5' primer and a J-beta primer mix. A template-switch 5' adaptor carrying 12 random nucleotides introduced a unique molecular identifier onto each TCR beta cDNA molecule. At least 2.5 million CDR3-containing paired-end reads were obtained from each sample. All of the RNA was converted into first-strand cDNA using the Mint cDNA synthesis kit, with a TRBC-specific oligonucleotide serving as the primer. After uracil-DNA glycosylase treatment, a first 18-cycle PCR used universal primers M1SS and BC2_uni_R on all cDNA. The published analysis was carried out like this. Normalization of each sample was performed by random selection of 1 million high-quality reads, each carrying a distinct molecular identifier. Reads sharing molecular identifiers were discarded rather than binned into consensus sequences. MiTCR, with a Q25 quality threshold and the strictest error-elimination algorithm, was used for CDR3 identification, clonotype clustering and error correction. A nonparametric unseen species model with Euler transformation was used to estimate lower-bound total TCR beta diversity. TCRdb's own reprocessing of the public reads used fastp at Q25 and MiXCR and kept productive beta chains. Every distinct CDR3 protein forms one entry, paired with its most common genes and DNA. What appears here as the V and J calls and clone size reflects TCRdb's work, not the paper's. This sample holds more than 800,000 distinct CDR3 sequences; about 28% were observed only once. 17% of the sample is in the top ten clones.

Results and caveats for the whole study, not just this receptor: Total diversity estimates from one million sequenced T cells were considered lower bounds and underestimates. The CMV infection status of donors was not known, potentially confounding age-related changes in expanded clonotypes. The long-lived group showed more naive CD4+ T cells, fewer expanded clones and increased TCR diversity than the aged group, suggesting age selection. As age increased, observed TCR beta diversity per million T cells dropped in a roughly linear way, and a significant reduction was already evident by age 40. A strong correlation was found between observed TCR beta diversity and the percentage of naive T cells measured by flow cytometry. Conclusive comparison of naive and antigen-experienced compartments was prevented by the profiling of bulk unsorted PBMCs.

Donors were about 36 systemically healthy Caucasian individuals from Russia aged roughly 6 to 100 years. Each donor gave roughly 11 milliliters of peripheral blood, drawn into EDTA-treated Vacutainer tubes. Ficoll-Paque density-gradient centrifugation was used to isolate PBMCs, with at least 6.5 million obtained per sample. Trizol reagent was used to extract total RNA from PBMCs, with at least 5.5 micrograms per sample. Naive CD45RAhigh/CD27high T cell percentages were measured by flow cytometry on a PBMC aliquot from every donor. This clonotype has more than one count but fewer than ten. Its antigen remains unidentified. Base qualities are not recorded, but no much larger clone differs from it by a single base. Sequencing was carried out using blood. The receptor comes from a woman of 80 years or more in good health.

This receptor carries the CDR3 CSVVRTGAYEQYF. The bases read TGCAGCGTCGTCCGGACAGGGGCCTACGAGCAGTACTTC. The chain was built from TRBV29-1 and TRBJ2-7; 9 bases in the middle match TRBD1. V is cut back by 6 bases and J by 2 bases, with 5 bases in the junction unmatched. The CDR3 has 13 amino acids, counting the end cysteine and phenylalanine. Only CDR3 DNA remains: 39 bases, in frame from the first base. The CDR1 and CDR2 encoded by the germline V gene are SQVTM and ANQGSEA.